These 19 T cell receptor beta chains originate from one sample sequenced in a study of cytomegalovirus exposure and HLA in healthy donors. Primers for the PCR totalled 60 Vbeta and 13 Jbeta. TCRdb's table, derived via immunoSEQ multiplex PCR, lists solely in-frame clones and lacks some. The table lists about 180,000 clones, more than 75% of them singletons. Input material: PBMCs. The receptors shown here come from a man aged 35 to 55 in good health and CMV-seronegative.

The chain uses TRBV28 and TRBJ1-2; unclear D gene. The CDR3 is 12 residues long. Germline values: CDR1 MDHEN, CDR2 SYDVKM. Trimming cost V 8 bases and J 2 bases, with 9 bases left between them. CDR3 sequence (DNA): TGTGCCAGCTGGAGCGAGAACTATGGCTACACCTTC. Translated, it gives CASWSENYGYTF.

The V call is TRBV28, the J call TRBJ2-5, with D possibly TRBD2 on 5 matching bases. The CDR3 has 14 amino acids. Germline V lookup: CDR1 MDHEN, CDR2 SYDVKM. Trimming shortened V by 2 bases and J by 5 bases, and 12 bases separated the two germline ends. The CDR3 DNA follows: TGTGCCAGCAGTTTAGGAGGTATTAGGGAGACCCAGTACTTC. Protein sequence: CASSLGGIRETQYF.

The V call is TRBV7-8, the J call TRBJ1-5; possible D gene TRBD1, 5 bases. CDR1 and CDR2 (germline): SGHVS, FQNEAQ. V lost 1 base and J 5 bases, leaving 12 bases between the germline ends. The CDR3 spans 15 residues. CDR3 sequence reads: CASSLGAGFDQPQHF. The CDR3 region has the DNA TGTGCCAGCAGCTTAGGGGCAGGGTTTGATCAGCCCCAGCATTTT.

The V and J genes are TRBV2 and TRBJ2-1; 9 bases line up with TRBD2. V shed 6 bases, J shed 4 bases, and the junction held 4 bases outside the gene matches. Germline values: CDR1 SNHLY, CDR2 FYNNEI. This CDR3 has 14 residues. The CDR3 spells CASRGLATYNEQFF. The CDR3 DNA reads TGTGCCAGCAGGGGACTAGCAACTTACAATGAGCAGTTCTTC.

CDR3 loop: CASSQEQYRIYNSPLHF. As DNA, the CDR3 is TGCGCCAGCAGCCAAGAACAGTACCGGATTTATAATTCACCCCTCCACTTT. V is TRBV4-3 and J is TRBJ1-6, with no clear D. The V gene's germline CDR1 is LGHNA and CDR2 YSLEER. V gave up 0 bases and J gave up 4 bases, with 13 bases separating them. CDR3 size: 17 residues.

The CDR3, as DNA: TGTGCCAGCAGCCAAACCCGGACATACATCTCCTACGAGCAGTACTTC. This translates into CASSQTRTYISYEQYF. The V call is TRBV4-2, the J call TRBJ2-7; possible D gene TRBD1, 5 bases. This CDR3 comprises 16 residues. V lost 2 bases to trimming and J lost 0 bases, with 14 bases between them. Germline lookup yields CDR1 LGHNA and CDR2 YNFKEQ.

V usage is TRBV9 and J usage is TRBJ1-4, with a tentative D call TRBD1 (5 bases). The CDR3 contains 15 residues. With 0 bases removed from V and 3 bases from J, the gap between germline ends came to 9 bases. The V gene's germline CDR1 is SGDLS and CDR2 YYNGEE. The CDR3 protein is CASSVGPGSNEKLFF. CDR3 DNA sequence: TGTGCCAGCAGCGTAGGTCCAGGGTCTAATGAAAAACTGTTTTTT.

Only a few counts were recorded for this clone. The chain joins TRBV2 to TRBJ2-6; TRBD1 matches at 12 bases. J was trimmed by 2 bases and V by 7 bases; bases with no gene match: 9. Germline CDR1 is SNHLY and CDR2 is FYNNEI. CDR3 length: 18 residues. The CDR3 sequence: CASNPGQGAATGANVLTF. The CDR3 region has the DNA TGTGCCAGCAACCCGGGACAGGGGGCGGCTACTGGGGCCAACGTCCTGACTTTC.

This clone was counted a single time. The chain employs TRBV4-3 and TRBJ1-2; D is undetermined. The CDR3 covers 14 residues. The germline V gene has CDR1 LGHNA and CDR2 YSLEER. V lost 4 bases to trimming and J lost 4 bases, with 13 bases between them. The CDR3: CASSPYSSGYGYTF. In DNA form, the CDR3 reads TGCGCCAGCAGCCCGTATTCATCGGGCTATGGCTACACCTTC.

The chain recombines TRBV5-1 with TRBJ2-5, with 12 nucleotides matching TRBD2. Per germline, CDR1 SGHRS and CDR2 YFSETQ. This CDR3 contains 16 residues. V shed 1 base and J 2 bases; nucleotides not matched to a gene: 3. CDR3 nucleotides: TGCGCCAGCAGCTTGTTGACTAGCGGGAGACAAGAGACCCAGTACTTC. Its translation: CASSLLTSGRQETQYF.

This chain uses TRBV2 with TRBJ1-4, with 8 bases lining up with TRBD1. Trimming took 10 bases from V and 7 from J; bases not matched to a gene: 11. This CDR3 comprises 14 residues. CDR1 and CDR2 (germline): SNHLY, FYNNEI. CDR3 region: CATLDRGRGEKLFF. The CDR3 nucleotides read TGTGCCACCCTTGACAGGGGTCGCGGTGAAAAACTGTTTTTT.

V gene TRBV5-1 combines with J gene TRBJ2-4; 13 bases are shared with TRBD2. After removal of 4 bases from V and 0 bases from J, the junction contained 7 bases not matched to a gene. The CDR3 consists of 18 residues. Germline V gene sequence: CDR1 SGHRS, CDR2 YFSETQ. The DNA for the CDR3 is TGCGCCAGCAGCACCGGGACTAGCGGGATTCTAGCCAAAAACATTCAGTACTTC. Translation: CASSTGTSGILAKNIQYF.

Points on this clone: The germline gene is not matched at one end of the junction; a read error may be the cause. The chain employs TRBV7-9 and TRBJ1-1; D remains ambiguous. Germline V gene data show CDR1 as SEHNR and CDR2 as FQNEAQ (reference sequence). The CDR3 spans 13 residues. CDR3 in DNA: TGTTCCAGCAGCTTCGTAATGAACACTGAAGCTTTCTTT. It is translated as CSSSFVMNTEAFF.

The chain combines TRBV2 with TRBJ2-7, with 8 bases fitting TRBD1. This CDR3 contains 14 residues. V shed 7 bases, J shed 1 base, and the junction held 6 bases outside the gene matches. Germline V gives CDR1 SNHLY, CDR2 FYNNEI. CDR3 in DNA: TGTGCCAGCACCCGGGACAGGACGTCCTACGAGCAGTACTTC. Encoded protein: CASTRDRTSYEQYF.

This chain joins TRBV5-1 and TRBJ2-2; no definite D call. V was trimmed by 0 bases and J by 4 bases, leaving 13 bases between them. There are 16 residues in the CDR3. CDR1 is SGHRS and CDR2 is YFSETQ in the germline V gene. Here the CDR3 reads CASSLGAGLITGELFF. The CDR3 nucleotides are TGCGCCAGCAGCTTGGGGGCAGGATTAATCACCGGGGAGCTGTTTTTT.

The V gene is TRBV5-1, the J gene TRBJ1-1; TRBD1 matches at 7 bases. Germline V gene lookup returns CDR1 SGHRS and CDR2 YFSETQ. There are 13 residues in the CDR3. J was trimmed by 7 bases and V by 0 bases; bases with no gene match: 3. CDR3 residues: CASSLGDRIEAFF. The CDR3 bases are TGCGCCAGCAGCTTGGGGGACAGAATTGAAGCTTTCTTT.

The chain employs TRBV7-2 and TRBJ1-2; D not resolved. V lost 4 bases and J 2 bases, leaving 17 bases between the germline ends. Germline V gene data show CDR1 as SGHTA and CDR2 as FQGNSA. There are 16 residues in the CDR3. The CDR3 DNA sequence: TGTGCCAGCAGCTCTCAGCCAGAGCTCGGGAACTATGGCTACACCTTC. It codes for CASSSQPELGNYGYTF.

This clone has just a few counts. The chain is built from TRBV30 and TRBJ1-3, with a possible D match to TRBD1 (6 bases). Trimming took off 3 bases at V and 3 bases at J, with 15 bases between the two ends. The CDR3 is 15 amino acids. Germline V lookup: CDR1 GTSNPN, CDR2 SVGIG (reference sequence). The CDR3 is CAWRHILQGGNTIYF. CDR3 nucleotides: TGTGCCTGGAGACATATCCTACAGGGTGGAAACACCATATATTTT.

V is TRBV6-1 and J is TRBJ1-3; 7 bases align to TRBD1. CDR3 size: 14 residues. CDR1 and CDR2 (germline): MNHNS, SASEGT. With V trimmed by 6 bases and J by 0 bases, 2 bases remained unmatched. CDR3 sequence: CASRRDSSGNTIYF. DNA for the CDR3: TGTGCCAGCAGACGGGACAGCTCTGGAAACACCATATATTTT.